The rows below give T cell receptor beta chains drawn from one sample of a study of OX40 agonist ivuxolimab in advanced cancers. The table came from immunoSEQ multiplex PCR; TCRdb's copy has only in-frame clones and leaves some out. The sample has around 30,000 clones; 80% to 90% are singletons. The sample in question was CD4+ or CD8+ T cells sorted from blood, obtained in a trial of the OX40 agonist ivuxolimab. The receptors were sampled from an adult with an advanced solid tumor such as melanoma, head and neck, liver or kidney cancer. Each CDR3 is given with its conserved first and last residue.

cdr3_aa v_call
CASSYGTSGTDTQYF TRBV28
CASSGTAYSYEQYF TRBV2
CASSVGSGIYEQYF TRBV9
CASSSQGRLTEAFF TRBV27
CASRLTGNRFAYEQYF TRBV27
CASSDDRNPAFSPLHF TRBV6-1
CAISDKLVSNTGELFF TRBV10-3
CASSSGGGYTF TRBV6-1
CATLEGSSQGGVQPQHF TRBV19
CASSYGTGANVLTF TRBV6-6
CASRVTGRGPQHF TRBV6-1
CASSPGDTTGTYEQYF TRBV18
CASSVRGIYEQYF TRBV6-1
CASSIGGDTKYTQYF TRBV19
CASSGRTGGTTYNSPLHF TRBV14
CASSIPRETQYF TRBV21-1
CASSHGPYNEQFF TRBV18
CASSVLAGESDTQYF TRBV5-1
CASSSNYGYTF TRBV6-5
CASSPRRQGWVDTQYF TRBV7-9
CASSHDRDVYEQYF TRBV5-1
CASVWNGLAGEQFF TRBV2